Following are 24 T cell receptor beta chains from one sample sequenced in a study of blood T cell repertoires in COVID-19. Sequencing used immunoSEQ multiplex PCR; TCRdb keeps in-frame clones, though not all of them. The sample yields about 86,000 clones, over 70% seen once. Sample: peripheral blood. The receptors originated from a woman aged 80 or older with active or convalescent COVID-19.

The chain couples TRBV7-9 to TRBJ1-5, with TRBD1 identical over 7 bases. The ends lost 4 bases at V and 2 bases at J; junction bases unmatched: 5. The CDR3 has 15 residues. The germline V gene has CDR1 SEHNR and CDR2 FQNEAQ (reference sequence). CDR3 sequence (DNA): TGTGCCAGCAGCTCAGGGACAGAGGGCAATCAGCCCCAGCATTTT. This translates into CASSSGTEGNQPQHF.

The V call is TRBV7-9, the J call TRBJ2-3, with TRBD2 matching 12 bases. CDR3 length equals 15 residues. The V gene's germline CDR1 is SEHNR and CDR2 FQNEAQ (reference sequence). Unmatched junction bases numbered 5, after V lost 5 bases and J lost 5 bases. CDR3 DNA: TGTGCCAGCAGCCCTTGGACTAGCGGGGAAGATACGCAGTATTTT. Translated, it gives CASSPWTSGEDTQYF.

The DNA of the CDR3 is TGTGCCAGCAGTTCCCAAAAACAGACAGGGTTAACCGGGGAGCTGTTTTTT. Its translation is CASSSQKQTGLTGELFF. The chain uses TRBV27 and TRBJ2-2; 7 bases align to TRBD1. The CDR3 consists of 17 residues. Germline values: CDR1 MNHEY, CDR2 SMNVEV (reference sequence). J was trimmed by 5 bases and V by 4 bases; bases with no gene match: 13.

This rearrangement joins TRBV28 to TRBJ2-7; no clear D. The V gene lost 5 bases and the J gene lost 6 bases, with 26 bases spanning the gap. Germline V gives CDR1 MDHEN, CDR2 SYDVKM. This CDR3 has 17 residues. The CDR3 DNA follows: TGTGCCAGCAGTCCACCGACTGAAACGCTCTTGAGTCGCGAGCAGTACTTC. Its translation: CASSPPTETLLSREQYF.

The chain is built from TRBV7-8 and TRBJ2-7; TRBD2 matches 11 bases. The CDR3 is made up of 18 amino acids. Germline loops: CDR1 SGHVS, CDR2 FQNEAQ. With 3 bases clipped from V and 0 bases from J, the junction kept 10 bases outside the gene matches. CDR3: CASSFQTGTSGASYEQYF. In DNA form, the CDR3 reads TGTGCCAGCAGCTTCCAAACCGGGACTAGCGGAGCCTCCTACGAGCAGTACTTC.

The chain recombines TRBV20-1 with TRBJ1-5, with D perhaps TRBD1 (5 bases). There are 14 residues in the CDR3. V was cut by 3 bases and J by 7 bases, with 16 bases left in between. CDR1 and CDR2 (germline): DFQATT, SNEGSKA (reference sequence). The CDR3 loop reads CSASRGAVNQPQHF. The DNA of the CDR3 is TGCAGTGCTAGTAGGGGCGCGGTCAACCAGCCCCAGCATTTT.

The V call is TRBV6-5, the J call TRBJ2-7; TRBD2 might be the D (5 bases). The CDR3 consists of 13 residues. V lost 2 bases and J 1 base, leaving 6 bases between the germline ends. The germline CDR1 and CDR2 sequences are MNHEY and SVGAGI. CDR3 sequence: CASSYRESYEQYF. The CDR3 DNA reads TGTGCCAGCAGTTACCGGGAATCCTACGAGCAGTACTTC.

The chain employs TRBV29-1 and TRBJ2-1, with a tentative D call TRBD1 (5 bases). This CDR3 comprises 14 residues. The V gene lost 6 bases and the J gene lost 3 bases, with 15 bases spanning the gap. Germline CDR1 reads SQVTM; CDR2 reads ANQGSEA. The CDR3 spells CSVETARSYNEQFF. For the CDR3, the DNA is TGCAGCGTCGAGACAGCTAGAAGCTACAATGAGCAGTTCTTC.

This chain joins TRBV19 and TRBJ1-3, with D unclear. This CDR3 region has 15 residues. In germline, CDR1 is LNHDA, CDR2 SQIVND (reference sequence). Trimming left V 4 bases short and J 0 bases short, with 10 bases between. The CDR3 sequence: CASSTTVDSGNTIYF. CDR3 in DNA: TGTGCCAGTAGTACCACGGTAGACTCTGGAAACACCATATATTTT.

V and J are TRBV29-1 and TRBJ2-1, with D possibly TRBD2 on 7 matching bases. V lost 6 bases and J 10 bases, leaving 19 bases between the germline ends. The CDR3 runs 13 residues. CDR1 and CDR2 from the germline V gene are SQVTM and ANQGSEA. The CDR3 sequence is CSVGGAQGLEQFF. DNA of the CDR3: TGCAGCGTGGGGGGGGCGCAGGGACTGGAGCAGTTCTTC.

This clone was detected only a few times. The rearrangement uses TRBV7-3 and TRBJ2-1; a possible D gene is TRBD2 (6 bases). V gave up 2 bases and J gave up 7 bases, with 15 bases separating them. The CDR3 sequence is 15 residues long. CDR1 is SGHTA, CDR2 FQGTGA, per germline. The CDR3 coding sequence is TGTGCCAGCAGCTTATCTACGGGACTGAGGAATGAGCAGTTCTTC. Its translation: CASSLSTGLRNEQFF.

This chain uses TRBV6-6 with TRBJ1-6; 7 nucleotides match TRBD1. CDR1 and CDR2 (germline): MNHNY, SVGAGI (reference sequence). V gave up 8 bases and J gave up 5 bases; unmatched junction bases: 9. CDR3 size: 15 residues. The CDR3 loop reads CASAPPGTDNSPLHF. As DNA, the CDR3 is TGTGCCAGCGCACCGCCCGGGACAGATAATTCACCCCTCCACTTT.

CDR3 protein: CASSSPSGGANTGELFF. The CDR3 nucleotides read TGTGCCAGCAGTTCACCTAGCGGGGGGGCCAACACCGGGGAGCTGTTTTTT. The chain joins TRBV9 to TRBJ2-2; 12 bases agree with TRBD2. The CDR3 runs 17 residues. Germline V gene data show CDR1 as SGDLS and CDR2 as YYNGEE. The junction had 7 bases not matched to a gene; V was cut back by 5 bases and J by 2 bases.

This clone has more than one count but fewer than ten. The gene calls are TRBV7-8 and TRBJ2-1, with a weak D call TRBD1 (6 bases). The V and J ends lost 7 bases and 4 bases respectively, with 11 bases between them. The CDR3 totals 13 residues. The germline V gene encodes CDR1 SGHVS and CDR2 FQNEAQ. The CDR3 coding sequence is TGTGCCAGCATCACCGGGACATACAATGAGCAGTTCTTC. Amino acids: CASITGTYNEQFF.

This chain uses TRBV28 with TRBJ1-6; TRBD1 aligns across 8 bases. Per the germline V gene, CDR1 is MDHEN and CDR2 is SYDVKM. V was clipped by 7 bases and J by 14 bases; unmatched bases: 13. This CDR3 has 14 amino acids. The CDR3 spells CASTDRGLLKALHF. Written as DNA, the CDR3 is TGTGCCAGCACCGACAGGGGACTCCTTAAGGCCCTCCACTTT. Drawing the rest from reference TRBV28 and TRBJ1-6, the complete variable domain is DVKVTQSSRYLVKRTGEKVFLECVQDMDHENMFWYRQDPGLGLRLIYFSYDVKMKEKGDIPEGYSVSREKKERFSLILESASTNQTSMYLCASTDRGLLKALHFGNGTRLTVT.

The CDR3: CASSLIGGGNQPQHF. The CDR3 DNA reads as TGTGCCAGCAGTTTAATTGGGGGGGGGAATCAGCCCCAGCATTTT. The V gene is TRBV28, the J gene TRBJ1-5; D possibly corresponds to TRBD1 (5 bases). The CDR3 has 15 amino acids. The germline V gene has CDR1 MDHEN and CDR2 SYDVKM. Trimming cost V 2 bases and J 4 bases, with 12 bases left between them.

This clone was seen just once. The chain couples TRBV4-3 to TRBJ1-2; D gene uncertain. The length of the CDR3 is 14 residues. Trimming stripped 4 bases from V and 0 bases from J, with 9 bases between. Germline V CDR1 and CDR2: LGHNA, YSLEER. The CDR3 spells CASSPQRTNYGYTF. CDR3 DNA sequence: TGCGCCAGCAGCCCTCAGCGGACTAACTATGGCTACACCTTC.

The chain employs TRBV5-4 and TRBJ1-4, with unresolved D. CDR3 length equals 18 residues. The ends were cut back, 2 bases at V and 0 bases at J, with 17 bases in the middle. Germline V lookup: CDR1 SGHNT, CDR2 YYREEE (reference sequence). The CDR3 nucleotides read TGTGCCAGCAGCTTTTTGAGTTCCTCCATGGCAACTAATGAAAAACTGTTTTTT. Translating gives CASSFLSSSMATNEKLFF.

This rearrangement joins TRBV5-8 to TRBJ1-6; D gene unclear. Germline-derived CDR1 and CDR2 are SGHTS and YDEGEE. The CDR3 has 15 amino acids. Trimming cost V 2 bases and J 0 bases, with 6 bases left between them. CDR3 in DNA: TGTGCCAGCAGCTTCGGGAGCTCCTATAATTCACCCCTCCACTTT. Translated: CASSFGSSYNSPLHF.

The J gene is TRBJ2-1, the V gene TRBV28, with TRBD2 matching 13 bases. CDR1 is MDHEN, CDR2 SYDVKM, per germline. J gave up 9 bases and V 4 bases, and 9 bases lay outside the gene matches. The CDR3 consists of 16 residues. In DNA form, the CDR3 reads TGTGCCAGCAGTTATACGGGACTAGCGGGGACAGGTGAGCAGTTCTTC. This codes for CASSYTGLAGTGEQFF.

The CDR3 here is CASSPSGSPSYEQYF. The CDR3 DNA follows: TGTGCCAGCAGCCCCAGCGGGAGCCCCTCCTACGAGCAGTACTTC. The chain links TRBV7-2 to TRBJ2-7; 8 bases line up with TRBD2. Germline-derived CDR1 and CDR2 are SGHTA and FQGNSA. Losses at the gene ends were 5 bases for V and 0 bases for J; bases not matched to a gene: 6. The CDR3 runs 15 residues.

Only one count was recorded for this clone. V gene TRBV11-2 combines with J gene TRBJ2-6; TRBD1 agrees at 7 bases. CDR3 length: 14 amino acids. Germline CDR1 reads SGHAT; CDR2 reads FQNNGV. J was trimmed by 12 bases and V by 3 bases; bases with no gene match: 8. CDR3 protein: CASSLGQPSSVLTF. CDR3 coding DNA: TGTGCCAGCAGCTTGGGACAGCCTAGCAGCGTCCTGACTTTC.

The V gene is TRBV28, the J gene TRBJ1-4; TRBD1 might be the D (6 bases). Germline assignment: CDR1 MDHEN and CDR2 SYDVKM. The CDR3 runs to 15 residues. V lost 7 bases and J lost 0, with 12 bases in between. CDR3 nucleotides: TGTGCCAGCAAAACAAGGACAGCAACTAATGAAAAACTGTTTTTT. The encoded protein is CASKTRTATNEKLFF.

The genes are TRBV7-9 and TRBJ2-7; no reliable D call. The CDR3 is 16 amino acids. V lost 3 bases to trimming and J lost 1 base, with 16 bases between them. The germline V gene encodes CDR1 SEHNR and CDR2 FQNEAQ (reference sequence). CDR3 amino acids: CASSLTGGGRSYEQYF. Here the CDR3 DNA reads TGTGCCAGCAGCTTGACCGGTGGCGGAAGATCCTACGAGCAGTACTTC.